This TCR beta chain was captured by sequencing in a study of cytomegalovirus exposure and HLA in healthy donors. Worth noting for this clone: Antigen: not known.

Germline CDR1 reads MGHRA; CDR2 reads YSYEKL. Trimming pared 0 bases from V and 1 base from J, leaving 9 bases between. This CDR3 is 15 amino acids long. Clones were read by immunoSEQ multiplex PCR, and TCRdb kept only the in-frame ones, dropping some. Altogether some 180,000 clones are present, more than 75% being singletons, with the ten largest covering about 7.7%. Overall study findings and caveats: Published work reported that the classifier diagnosed cytomegalovirus status with high specificity and sensitivity.

Sequences were obtained from PBMCs. This TCR was sampled from a young man in good health and CMV-seropositive. V usage is TRBV4-1 and J usage is TRBJ2-5, with D possibly called TRBD1 or TRBD2 (5 bases each). CDR3 loop: CASSQDLGTQETQYF. CDR3 nucleotide sequence: TGCGCCAGCAGCCAAGATCTTGGGACCCAAGAGACCCAGTACTTC.